Listed here is a single TCR beta chain. The CDR3 has 16 residues. The ends were cut back, 7 bases at V and 5 bases at J, with 22 bases in the middle. Looked up from germline, CDR1 is SGHTA and CDR2 is FQGNSA. This record belongs to a study of blood T cell repertoires in COVID-19. Profiled with immunoSEQ multiplex PCR; TCRdb holds only in-frame clones, not every one. Here the sample spans about 220,000 clones, just over 85% being singletons. Sample: PBMCs or T cells enriched from blood (not recorded which). The V call is TRBV7-2, the J call TRBJ2-3; D may be TRBD1 (5 bases). This sequence originates from a woman aged 40 to 50 with acute COVID-19. The CDR3: CASNLIGHESRDTQYF. Written as DNA, the CDR3 is TGTGCCAGCAACCTTATCGGACACGAAAGTAGAGATACGCAGTATTTT.